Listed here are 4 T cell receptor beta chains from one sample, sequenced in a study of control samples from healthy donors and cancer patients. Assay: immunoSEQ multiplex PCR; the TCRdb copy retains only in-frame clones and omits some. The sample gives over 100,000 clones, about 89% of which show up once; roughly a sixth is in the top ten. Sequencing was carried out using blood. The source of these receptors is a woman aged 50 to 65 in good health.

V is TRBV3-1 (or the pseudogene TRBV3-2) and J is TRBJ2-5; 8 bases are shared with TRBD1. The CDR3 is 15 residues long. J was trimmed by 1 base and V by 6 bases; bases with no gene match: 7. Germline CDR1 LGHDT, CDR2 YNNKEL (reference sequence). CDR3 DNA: TGTGCCAGCAGGGAATGGACAGGGCCCCAAGAGACCCAGTACTTC. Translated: CASREWTGPQETQYF.

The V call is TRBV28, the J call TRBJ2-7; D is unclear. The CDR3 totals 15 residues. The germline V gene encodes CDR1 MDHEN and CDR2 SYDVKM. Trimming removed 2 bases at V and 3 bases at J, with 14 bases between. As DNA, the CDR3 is TGTGCCAGCAGTTTACCCTTCCGGAAAGACTACGAGCAGTACTTC. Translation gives CASSLPFRKDYEQYF.

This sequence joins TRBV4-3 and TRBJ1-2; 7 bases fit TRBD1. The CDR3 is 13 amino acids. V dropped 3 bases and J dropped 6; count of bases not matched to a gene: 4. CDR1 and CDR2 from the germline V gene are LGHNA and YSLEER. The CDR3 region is CASSQTGLDGYTF. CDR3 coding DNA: TGCGCCAGCAGCCAGACAGGGTTGGATGGCTACACCTTC.

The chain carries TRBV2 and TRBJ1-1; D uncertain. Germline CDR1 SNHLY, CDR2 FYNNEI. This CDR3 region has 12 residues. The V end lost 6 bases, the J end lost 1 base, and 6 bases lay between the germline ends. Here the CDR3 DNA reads TGTGCCAGCAGAGCATGGAACACTGAAGCTTTCTTT. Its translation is CASRAWNTEAFF.